The table lists the clone carrying this T cell receptor beta chain with a count of one. Antigen: not known. The method was immunoSEQ multiplex PCR; TCRdb's version includes in-frame clones alone and lacks a portion of them. The sample carries around 59,000 clones, about 70% recorded once. Focal radiation plus CTLA-4 blockade with ipilimumab was given to patients with chemo-refractory metastatic non-small-cell lung cancer. This sample is drawn from a study of radiotherapy plus CTLA-4 blockade in lung cancer. Overall study: Roughly a sixth of enrolled patients responded objectively, and more than 30% had disease control.

Study results and caveats: According to reports, early shifts in blood T cell clones, alongside interferon-beta, forecast response most accurately.

This TCR was recovered from a human donor with non-small cell lung cancer whose response to radiotherapy plus ipilimumab could not be evaluated. The source material was peripheral blood, sampled from a patient treated with radiotherapy plus ipilimumab.

The CDR3 region is CASSRTGGYQETQYF. The CDR3 bases are TGTGCCAGCAGCCGCACTGGAGGGTACCAAGAGACCCAGTACTTC. J is TRBJ2-5 and V is TRBV6-5; possibly TRBD2 for D (6 bases). The CDR3 runs 15 residues. The V gene's germline CDR1 is MNHEY and CDR2 SVGAGI. The V and J ends lost 6 bases and 0 bases respectively, with 14 bases between them.